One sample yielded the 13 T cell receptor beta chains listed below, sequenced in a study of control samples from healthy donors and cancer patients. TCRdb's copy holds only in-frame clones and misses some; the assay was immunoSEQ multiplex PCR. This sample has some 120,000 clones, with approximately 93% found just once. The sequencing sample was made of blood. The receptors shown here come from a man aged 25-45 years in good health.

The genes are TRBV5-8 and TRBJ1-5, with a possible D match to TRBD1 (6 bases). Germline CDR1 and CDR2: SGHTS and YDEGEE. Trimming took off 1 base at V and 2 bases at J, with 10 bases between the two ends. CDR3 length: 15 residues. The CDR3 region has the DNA TGTGCCAGCAGCTTGTACAGGGCTGGCAATCAGCCCCAGCATTTT. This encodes CASSLYRAGNQPQHF.

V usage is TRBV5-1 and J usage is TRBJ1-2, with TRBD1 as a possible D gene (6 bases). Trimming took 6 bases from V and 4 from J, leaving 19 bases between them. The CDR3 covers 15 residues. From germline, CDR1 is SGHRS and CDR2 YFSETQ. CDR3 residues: CASTLSQGPSYGYTF. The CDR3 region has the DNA TGCGCCAGCACCCTCTCACAGGGACCTTCCTATGGCTACACCTTC.

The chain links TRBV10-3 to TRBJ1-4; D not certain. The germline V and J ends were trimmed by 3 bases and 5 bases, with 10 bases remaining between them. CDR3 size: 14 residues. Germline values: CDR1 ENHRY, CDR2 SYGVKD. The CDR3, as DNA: TGTGCCATCAGTGATTCTGCACAAAATGAAAAACTGTTTTTT. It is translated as CAISDSAQNEKLFF.

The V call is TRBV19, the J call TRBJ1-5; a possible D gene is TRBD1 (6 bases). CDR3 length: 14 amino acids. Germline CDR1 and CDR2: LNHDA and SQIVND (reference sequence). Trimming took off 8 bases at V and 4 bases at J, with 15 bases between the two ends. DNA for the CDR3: TGTGCCAGTTCCCCGGACAGCAGAAATCAGCCCCAGCATTTT. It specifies CASSPDSRNQPQHF.

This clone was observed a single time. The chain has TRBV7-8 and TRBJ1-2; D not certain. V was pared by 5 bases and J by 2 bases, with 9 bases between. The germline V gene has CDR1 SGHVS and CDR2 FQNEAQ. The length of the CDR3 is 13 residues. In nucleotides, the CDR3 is TGTGCCAGCAGCCTCAGCGTAAACTATGGCTACACCTTC. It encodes CASSLSVNYGYTF.

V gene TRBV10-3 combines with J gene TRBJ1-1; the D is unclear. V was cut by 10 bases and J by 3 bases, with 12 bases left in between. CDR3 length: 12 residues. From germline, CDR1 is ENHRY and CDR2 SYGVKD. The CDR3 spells CATRGQDTEAFF. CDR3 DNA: TGTGCCACCCGCGGTCAGGACACTGAAGCTTTCTTT.

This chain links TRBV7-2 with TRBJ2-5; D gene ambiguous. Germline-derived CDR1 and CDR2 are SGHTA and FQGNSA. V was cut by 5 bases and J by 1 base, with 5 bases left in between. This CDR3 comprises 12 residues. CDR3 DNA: TGTGCCAGCAGCCCCTTCCAAGAGACCCAGTACTTC. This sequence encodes CASSPFQETQYF.

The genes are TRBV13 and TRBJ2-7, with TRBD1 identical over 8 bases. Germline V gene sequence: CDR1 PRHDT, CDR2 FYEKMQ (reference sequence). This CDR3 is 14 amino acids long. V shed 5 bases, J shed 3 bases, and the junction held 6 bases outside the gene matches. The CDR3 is CASSPRGQVYEQYV. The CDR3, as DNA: TGTGCCAGCAGCCCCAGGGGGCAAGTCTACGAGCAGTACGTC.

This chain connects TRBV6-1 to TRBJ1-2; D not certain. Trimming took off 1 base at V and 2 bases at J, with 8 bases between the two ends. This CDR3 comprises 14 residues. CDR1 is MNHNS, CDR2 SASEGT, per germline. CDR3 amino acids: CASSEEVKNYGYTF. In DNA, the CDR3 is TGTGCCAGCAGTGAAGAGGTAAAAAACTATGGCTACACCTTC.

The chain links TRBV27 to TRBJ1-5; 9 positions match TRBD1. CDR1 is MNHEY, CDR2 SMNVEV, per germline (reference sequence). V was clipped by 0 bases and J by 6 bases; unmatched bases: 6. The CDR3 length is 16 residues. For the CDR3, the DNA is TGTGCCAGCAGTTTATCAAACAGGGGGCCTGGTCAGCCCCAGCATTTT. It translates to CASSLSNRGPGQPQHF.

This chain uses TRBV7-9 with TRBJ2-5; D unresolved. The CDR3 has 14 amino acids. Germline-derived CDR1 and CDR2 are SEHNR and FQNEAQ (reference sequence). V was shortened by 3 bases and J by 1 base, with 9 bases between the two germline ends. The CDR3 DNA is TGTGCCAGCAGCTTCTGGGCAGTCCAAGAGACCCAGTACTTC. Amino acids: CASSFWAVQETQYF.

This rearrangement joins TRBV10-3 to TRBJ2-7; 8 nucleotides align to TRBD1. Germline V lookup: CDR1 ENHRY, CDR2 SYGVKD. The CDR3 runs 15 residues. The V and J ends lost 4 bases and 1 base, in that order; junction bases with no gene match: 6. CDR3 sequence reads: CAISATTGESYEQYF. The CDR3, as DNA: TGTGCCATCAGTGCAACGACAGGGGAATCCTACGAGCAGTACTTC.

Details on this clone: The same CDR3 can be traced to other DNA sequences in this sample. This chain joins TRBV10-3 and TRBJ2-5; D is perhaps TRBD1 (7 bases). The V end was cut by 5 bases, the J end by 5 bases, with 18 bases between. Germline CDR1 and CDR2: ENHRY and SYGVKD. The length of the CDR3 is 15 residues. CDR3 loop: CAISLGGGAGETQYF. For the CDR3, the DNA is TGTGCCATCAGTCTAGGGGGCGGGGCGGGGGAGACCCAGTACTTC.